These 20 T cell receptor beta chains were all obtained from the same sample, sequenced in a study of beta chain features in type 1 diabetes. The entirety of the isolated RNA underwent reverse transcription, so expressed TCRB transcripts were sequenced. Repertoires were generated with immunoSEQ multiplex PCR, while TCRdb's copy carries only in-frame clones and drops some. The sample lists about 930,000 clones, roughly 16% seen once, with 0.02% to 0.03% in the top ten. The sample was naive CD4+ T cells from blood. All receptors derive from a woman aged 18-29 years in good health.

The rearrangement uses TRBV5-4 and TRBJ2-7; D might be TRBD1 (8 bases). Germline V CDR1 and CDR2: SGHNT, YYREEE (reference sequence). V lost 2 bases and J 7 bases, leaving 16 bases between the germline ends. CDR3 size: 14 residues. CDR3 DNA sequence: TGTGCCAGCAGCTTTCAGGGGGCAGCGGGAGAGCAGTACTTC. Its protein product is CASSFQGAAGEQYF.

This chain connects TRBV7-8 to TRBJ2-3; the D gene is possibly TRBD1 (6 bases). Germline CDR1 SGHVS, CDR2 FQNEAQ. V lost 2 bases to trimming and J lost 7 bases, with 13 bases between them. The CDR3 length is 14 residues. The CDR3 sequence: CASSLSGGRNTQYF. In DNA, the CDR3 is TGTGCCAGCAGCTTATCTGGGGGCAGGAATACGCAGTATTTT.

The chain has TRBV2 and TRBJ1-4; possibly TRBD1 for D (5 bases). Germline V gene sequence: CDR1 SNHLY, CDR2 FYNNEI. The CDR3 length is 15 residues. Trimming shortened V by 8 bases and J by 0 bases, and 13 bases separated the two germline ends. DNA of the CDR3: TGTGCCAGCCTTCGGGACGTTGCAACTAATGAAAAACTGTTTTTT. Encoded protein: CASLRDVATNEKLFF.

The rearrangement links TRBV28 to TRBJ2-7, with TRBD2 identical over 7 bases. V shed 6 bases, J shed 1 base, and the junction held 12 bases outside the gene matches. The CDR3 consists of 16 residues. Germline CDR1 is MDHEN and CDR2 is SYDVKM. The CDR3 bases are TGTGCCAGCAGGTACGCTCGGGGGGACCCTTCCTACGAGCAGTACTTC. It yields the protein CASRYARGDPSYEQYF.

The rearrangement links TRBV28 to TRBJ1-5; D not resolved. Trimming left V 8 bases short and J 6 bases short, with 11 bases between. The CDR3 has 12 amino acids. The germline V gene has CDR1 MDHEN and CDR2 SYDVKM. In nucleotides, the CDR3 is TGTGCCAGCTCTTATCAACCTCAGCCCCAGCATTTT. Its translation is CASSYQPQPQHF.

A few counts support this clone. The CDR3: CASSGLGQPHTEAFF. CDR3 nucleotide sequence: TGTGCCAGCAGCGGATTGGGACAGCCCCACACTGAAGCTTTCTTT. V usage is TRBV9 and J usage is TRBJ1-1, with 7 bases that match TRBD1. The CDR3 spans 15 residues. CDR1 SGDLS and CDR2 YYNGEE come from the germline V gene. Trimming removed 3 bases from V and 3 bases from J; junction bases left unmatched: 8.

The rearrangement links TRBV4-3 to TRBJ2-3, with TRBD2 as a possible D gene (7 bases). Germline V gene data show CDR1 as LGHNA and CDR2 as YSLEER. Trimming pared 1 base from V and 1 base from J, leaving 12 bases between. CDR3 length: 16 amino acids. The chain's CDR3 is CASSQGGGSGTDTQYF. The CDR3 DNA is TGCGCCAGCAGCCAAGGCGGGGGCTCGGGCACAGATACGCAGTATTTT.

The sample holds a few counts of this clone. This chain links TRBV11-2 with TRBJ2-1; possible D gene TRBD2, 5 bases. The CDR3 runs 11 residues. V shed 7 bases and J shed 9 bases, with 10 bases lying between them. Germline V gives CDR1 SGHAT, CDR2 FQNNGV. CDR3 nucleotides: TGTGCCAGCACCCTACTAGGTGAGCAGTTCTTC. Residues: CASTLLGEQFF. Looking up the rest from reference TRBV11-2 and TRBJ2-1 gives the full variable domain: EAGVAQSPRYKIIEKRQSVAFWCNPISGHATLYWYQQILGQGPKLLIQFQNNGVVDDSQLPKDRFSAERLKGVDSTLKIQPAKLEDSAVYLCASTLLGEQFFGPGTRLTVL.

The chain uses TRBV19 and TRBJ2-7, with 9 bases identical to TRBD1. Per the germline V gene, CDR1 is LNHDA and CDR2 is SQIVND (reference sequence). The CDR3 consists of 12 residues. The CDR3 is CDTGTGRHEQYF. CDR3 bases: TGTGACACCGGGACAGGGCGCCACGAGCAGTACTTC.

The genes are TRBV5-4 and TRBJ2-7; 8 positions match TRBD2. The J segment lost 7 bases and the V segment lost 0 bases, leaving 9 bases of the junction unmatched. Germline V gene sequence: CDR1 SGHNT, CDR2 YYREEE (reference sequence). The length of the CDR3 is 15 residues. The DNA for the CDR3 is TGTGCCAGCAGCTTGGGCGGGAGGCTGGGGGAAGAGCAGTACTTC. Translation: CASSLGGRLGEEQYF. The variable domain in full, with the rest retrieved from reference TRBV5-4 and TRBJ2-7, is ETGVTQSPTHLIKTRGQQVTLRCSSQSGHNTVSWYQQALGQGPQFIFQYYREEENGRGNFPPRFSGLQFPNYSSELNVNALELDDSALYLCASSLGGRLGEEQYFGPGTRLTVT.

The chain employs TRBV19 and TRBJ2-1; perhaps TRBD1 as D (5 bases). CDR1 and CDR2 from the germline V gene are LNHDA and SQIVND (reference sequence). The CDR3 contains 11 residues. The V gene lost 7 bases and the J gene lost 10 bases, with 11 bases spanning the gap. The DNA of the CDR3 is TGTGCCAGTATGTCCAGGGCAGAGCAGTTCTTC. Its protein product is CASMSRAEQFF.

J is TRBJ1-2 and V is TRBV14, with D perhaps matching TRBD1 (5 bases). This CDR3 region has 12 residues. Between the trimmed V and J ends, which lost 4 bases and 4 bases, there was a span of 7 bases. Germline CDR1 reads SGHDN; CDR2 reads FVKESK. The CDR3 DNA reads as TGTGCCAGCAGCCCAGGGTCCTATGGCTACACCTTC. Translation: CASSPGSYGYTF.

The rearrangement links TRBV2 to TRBJ1-2, with D unresolved. The CDR3 runs to 10 residues. CDR1 SNHLY and CDR2 FYNNEI come from the germline V gene. V was shortened by 6 bases and J by 5 bases, with 4 bases between the two germline ends. The CDR3 DNA follows: TGTGCCAGCAGGGATTATGGCTACACCTTC. It is translated as CASRDYGYTF.

This clone was seen only a few times. The chain carries TRBV19 and TRBJ2-7; 9 bases agree with TRBD2. CDR3 length: 15 residues. Trimming at V came to 5 bases and at J to 3 bases, leaving 8 bases not matched to a gene. From germline, CDR1 is LNHDA and CDR2 SQIVND (reference sequence). The CDR3, as DNA: TGTGCCAGTAGTTTGCAACTAGCGGGCAACTACGAGCAGTACTTC. Amino acids: CASSLQLAGNYEQYF.

The chain uses TRBV9 and TRBJ2-5; possible D gene TRBD1, 5 bases. The germline gives CDR1 SGDLS, CDR2 YYNGEE. The V end lost 4 bases, the J end lost 2 bases, and 15 bases lay between the germline ends. The CDR3 has 15 amino acids. Here the CDR3 DNA reads TGTGCCAGCAGCTTCGAACCCGACAGACAAGAGACCCAGTACTTC. Translating gives CASSFEPDRQETQYF.

This chain connects TRBV7-8 to TRBJ2-1, with TRBD1 matching over 7 bases. Trimming at V came to 5 bases and at J to 0 bases, leaving 10 bases not matched to a gene. The CDR3 totals 17 residues. Germline CDR1 is SGHVS and CDR2 is FQNEAQ. CDR3: CASSRSQGTSSYNEQFF. CDR3 DNA sequence: TGTGCCAGCAGCCGATCACAGGGGACAAGCTCCTACAATGAGCAGTTCTTC.

The chain has TRBV7-3 and TRBJ2-5, with 7 positions matching TRBD2. CDR1 SGHTA and CDR2 FQGTGA come from the germline V gene. The CDR3 is 15 amino acids. The V and J ends lost 2 bases and 8 bases, in that order; junction bases with no gene match: 11. DNA for the CDR3: TGTGCCAGCAGCTTATATGGGGGAGGGCCGGAAACCCAGTACTTC. Its translation: CASSLYGGGPETQYF.

This clone has just a few counts. The sample has other DNA sequences that encode this CDR3 too. This rearrangement joins TRBV19 to TRBJ2-7, with D uncertain. Germline assignment: CDR1 LNHDA and CDR2 SQIVND (reference sequence). This CDR3 contains 13 residues. Between the trimmed V and J ends, which lost 3 bases and 0 bases, there was a span of 6 bases. The CDR3 protein is CASSIPGSYEQYF. The CDR3 nucleotides are TGTGCCAGTAGTATCCCTGGCTCCTACGAGCAGTACTTC. Filled out from reference TRBV19 and TRBJ2-7, the complete variable domain reads DGGITQSPKYLFRKEGQNVTLSCEQNLNHDAMYWYRQDPGQGLRLIYYSQIVNDFQKGDIAEGYSVSREKKESFPLTVTSAQKNPTAFYLCASSIPGSYEQYFGPGTRLTVT.

The chain links TRBV6-6 to TRBJ2-2, with 10 bases aligning to TRBD2. The CDR3 totals 14 residues. The V gene's germline CDR1 is MNHNY and CDR2 SVGAGI (reference sequence). V dropped 6 bases and J dropped 9; count of bases not matched to a gene: 7. CDR3 sequence: CASSLAGVDRELFF. As DNA, the CDR3 is TGTGCCAGCAGCCTAGCGGGGGTTGACCGGGAGCTGTTTTTT.

The sample holds one count of this clone. This sequence joins TRBV28 and TRBJ2-7; D is ambiguous. The V and J ends lost 6 bases and 5 bases respectively, with 8 bases between them. From germline, CDR1 is MDHEN and CDR2 SYDVKM. The CDR3 runs 11 residues. DNA of the CDR3: TGTGCCAGCAGACTTCTGGACGAGCAGTACTTC. Amino acids: CASRLLDEQYF.